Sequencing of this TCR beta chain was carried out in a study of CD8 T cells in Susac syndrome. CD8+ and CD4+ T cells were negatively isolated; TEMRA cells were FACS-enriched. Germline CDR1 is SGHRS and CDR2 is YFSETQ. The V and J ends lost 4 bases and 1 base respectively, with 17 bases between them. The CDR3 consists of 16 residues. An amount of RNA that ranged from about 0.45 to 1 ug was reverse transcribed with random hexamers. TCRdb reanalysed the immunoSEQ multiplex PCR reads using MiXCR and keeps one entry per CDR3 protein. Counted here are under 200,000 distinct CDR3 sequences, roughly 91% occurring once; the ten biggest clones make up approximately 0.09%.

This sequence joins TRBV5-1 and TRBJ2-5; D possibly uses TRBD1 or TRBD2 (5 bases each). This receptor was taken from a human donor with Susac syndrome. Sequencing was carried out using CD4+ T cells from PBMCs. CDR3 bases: TGCGCCAGCAGCCGGGGCGGCCTCGGCGGCCAAGAGACCCAGTACTTC. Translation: CASSRGGLGGQETQYF.